These T cell receptor beta chains were read from a single sample in a study of glioma-infiltrating T cells. One entry per CDR3 protein results from TCRdb running MiXCR on the multiplex PCR reads. The sample has 300,000 to 400,000 distinct CDR3 sequences, 41% seen once; the top ten hold around 12%. Source material: glioma tissue, nonneoplastic brain tissue, or PBMCs (not recorded which). The receptors shown here come from a human donor with low-grade glioma or glioblastoma, undergoing nonglioma brain surgery, or in good health (not recorded which). CDR3s include the opening cysteine and the closing phenylalanine or tryptophan. The D gene is left open where the match is weak. Rows give clone size only sometimes, using once, few, many, or a class for an expanded clone.

v_call	j_call	clone_size	d_call	cdr3_nt	cdr3_aa
TRBV29-1	TRBJ2-7	-	-	TGCAGCGTTGCTCCAGGGGTCTCCTACGAGCAGTACTTC	CSVAPGVSYEQYF
TRBV7-2	TRBJ2-1	few	-	TGTGCCAGCAGCTTTCTTGGGCAGCGGGCCTACAATGAGCAGTTCTTC	CASSFLGQRAYNEQFF
TRBV28	TRBJ2-1	few	-	TGTGCCAGCAGTATATACCTGGAAGCGGCCTACAATGAGCAGTTCTTC	CASSIYLEAAYNEQFF
TRBV12-3/TRBV12-4	TRBJ2-7	few	TRBD1	TGTGCCAGCAGTCTTACGGGACAGCTCCCTGAACAGCGGTACTTC	CASSLTGQLPEQRYF
TRBV4-1	TRBJ1-2	-	-	TGCGCCAGCAGCCAAATAGGCCTCGGCTATGGCTACACCTTC	CASSQIGLGYGYTF
TRBV6-1	TRBJ1-5	-	-	TGTGCCAGCAGAGAACAGGGTAATCAGCCCCAGCATTTT	CASREQGNQPQHF
TRBV7-7	TRBJ2-7	once	TRBD2	TGTGCTAGCAGCTTATCGGGGGGAGCAATCTACGAGCGGTACTTC	CASSLSGGAIYERYF
TRBV29-1	TRBJ2-1	-	-	TGCAGCGTCGACAGGGCGGGAGACAATGAGCAGTTCTTC	CSVDRAGDNEQFF
TRBV5-4	TRBJ2-1	few	TRBD1	TGTGCCAGCGGTTCTGCAGGGGGCGGAGAGCAGTTCTTC	CASGSAGGGEQFF
TRBV4-3	TRBJ2-3	-	-	TGCGCCAGCAGCCCCCGGGACATAAGCACAGATACGCAGTATTTT	CASSPRDISTDTQYF
TRBV6-2/TRBV6-3	TRBJ2-7	few	TRBD2	TGTGCCAGCAGTCCAGGGACTAGCGGCTACGGGCAGTACTTC	CASSPGTSGYGQYF
TRBV12-3/TRBV12-4	TRBJ2-7	-	TRBD2	TGTGCCAGCAGTTCGGGACTAGCGGAGCTGTACGAGCAGTACTTC	CASSSGLAELYEQYF
TRBV6-1	TRBJ2-1	-	-	TGTGCCAGCAGCCGGCGGACTCCACATTCCTACAATGAGCAGTTCTTC	CASSRRTPHSYNEQFF
TRBV7-2	TRBJ1-1	few	-	TGTGCCAGCAGCTTAGCATCAACAGCGATCACTGAAGCTTTCTTT	CASSLASTAITEAFF
TRBV7-9	TRBJ1-4	-	-	TGTGCCAGCAGCTTACTGGCTCCGTCCCTGAATGAAAAACTGTTTTTT	CASSLLAPSLNEKLFF
TRBV7-2	TRBJ2-7	-	TRBD1	TGTGCCAGCAGCTTTGGACAGGGGAGGCTCCACGAGCAGTACTTC	CASSFGQGRLHEQYF
TRBV7-2	TRBJ2-5	many	TRBD2	TGTGCCAGCATACAGGAGCGGGGAGGGGACCAGTACTTC	CASIQERGGDQYF
TRBV28	TRBJ1-5	many	-	TGTGCCAGCAGCCCAGACAGTAGGACCCAGCATTTT	CASSPDSRTQHF
TRBV20-1	TRBJ2-1	-	-	TGCAGTGCACAGAGGCTTATCGAGCAGTTCTTC	CSAQRLIEQFF
TRBV6-5	TRBJ2-3	few	TRBD1	TGTGCCAGTCAATGGGGTCGGGGACAGGGCACAGATACGCAGTATTTT	CASQWGRGQGTDTQYF
TRBV7-9	TRBJ1-2	-	-	TGTGCCAGCAGCACAATGAAACAGGGAGGCTATGGCTACACCTTC	CASSTMKQGGYGYTF
TRBV7-9	TRBJ2-3	-	TRBD2	TGTGCCAGCAGCCCAGCGGGGGCAAGCACAGATACGCAGTATTTT	CASSPAGASTDTQYF
TRBV12-3/TRBV12-4	TRBJ2-5	-	-	TGTGCCAGCAGCCTGTCGAGACTAACTCAAGAGACCCAGTACTTC	CASSLSRLTQETQYF
TRBV4-1	TRBJ2-1	few	TRBD2	TGCGCCAGCAGCCAGGCCTTAGCGGGGCCCTACAATGAGCAGTTCTTC	CASSQALAGPYNEQFF
TRBV20-1	TRBJ2-7	few	-	TGCAGTGCACCCTTCCAGGGGACCGGCGAGCAGTACTTC	CSAPFQGTGEQYF
TRBV4-2	TRBJ1-1	-	-	TGTGCCAGCAGCGCCCGGACACAGAAGAACACTAAAGCTTTCTTT	CASSARTQKNTKAFF
TRBV28	TRBJ2-1	-	TRBD1	TGTGCCAGCAGTTCTGGGACAGACCCCTACAATGAGCAGTTCTTC	CASSSGTDPYNEQFF
TRBV28	TRBJ2-1	-	TRBD2	TGTGCCGGCAAGGCTAGCGGGCCTAATGAGCAGTTCTTC	CAGKASGPNEQFF
TRBV28	TRBJ2-1	-	-	TGTGCCAGCAGTTTCAGCCCAGACGGTCTAAACAATGAGCAGTTCTTC	CASSFSPDGLNNEQFF
TRBV7-2	TRBJ1-1	few	-	TGTGCCAGTGCAGAGACCATGAACACTGAAGCTTTCTTT	CASAETMNTEAFF
TRBV7-9	TRBJ2-2	-	-	TGTGCCAGCAGCTTATGGGATTCCGGGGAGCTGTTTTTT	CASSLWDSGELFF
TRBV7-6	TRBJ2-7	-	-	TGTGCCAGCAGCCCGAGGATGGGGACTGGAAACTACGAGCAGTACTTC	CASSPRMGTGNYEQYF
TRBV11-2	TRBJ2-3	-	-	TGTGCCAGCAGTTGGGTCGGGGCAGGGACGGATACGCAGTATTTT	CASSWVGAGTDTQYF
TRBV7-2	TRBJ2-7	few	TRBD2	TGTGCCAGCGGGACTAGCGGGAGTCGGGAGCAGTACTTC	CASGTSGSREQYF
TRBV20-1	TRBJ2-7	-	-	TGCAGTGCTGGCGGGCCCTCCTACGAGCAGTACTTC	CSAGGPSYEQYF
TRBV12-3/TRBV12-4	TRBJ2-3	few	TRBD2	TGTGCCATTTCCGGGAGGACCACAGATACGCAGTATTTT	CAISGRTTDTQYF
TRBV20-1	TRBJ1-5	many	TRBD1	TGCAGTGCTAGCGACAGGGGAAGGGCGAGCAATCAGCCCCAGCATTTT	CSASDRGRASNQPQHF
TRBV2	TRBJ1-4	once	-	TGTGCCAGCGGTGAGCGTACCGGTCCACTAGCAACTAATGAAAAACTGTTTTTT	CASGERTGPLATNEKLFF
TRBV19	TRBJ2-7	-	TRBD1	TGTGCCAGCCAGGGGGCTTCCTACGAGCAGTACTTC	CASQGASYEQYF
TRBV19	TRBJ2-3	-	TRBD2	TGTGCCAGTAGTATGTCCAGGACTAGCGGGAGAGTCGCAGATACGCAGTATTTT	CASSMSRTSGRVADTQYF
TRBV20-1	TRBJ2-7	few	TRBD1	TGCAGTGCTACCCCGGGACAGGGCTACGAGCAGTACTTC	CSATPGQGYEQYF
TRBV6-1	TRBJ1-5	many	TRBD1	TGTGCCAGCAGCCAGACAGGGTCCCCCCAGCCCCAGCATTTT	CASSQTGSPQPQHF
TRBV3-1	TRBJ2-1	once	TRBD2	TGTGCCAGCAGCCAAGAATGGGGCGGGAGGACCGCCTACAATGAGCAGTTCTTC	CASSQEWGGRTAYNEQFF
TRBV28	TRBJ2-7	few	-	TGTGCCAGCAGTCCCCTTGGGCAGGGGATGTACGAGCAGTACTTC	CASSPLGQGMYEQYF
TRBV7-9	TRBJ2-2	many	-	TGTGCCAGCAGCTTCGAGGGTGGCAGGGTAAACACCGGGGAGCTGTTTTTT	CASSFEGGRVNTGELFF
TRBV28	TRBJ2-1	-	-	TGTGCCAGCGGGCCGTCCGGGGTTCTCTACAATGAGCAGTTCTTC	CASGPSGVLYNEQFF
TRBV4-2	TRBJ2-7	-	-	TGTGCCAGCAGCCAAGAGGGTAAAACAGGGTACGTTTACGAGCAGTACTTC	CASSQEGKTGYVYEQYF
TRBV3-1	TRBJ2-5	-	-	TGTGCCAGCAGTCCGGACCCCGCACGGGAGACCCAGTACTTC	CASSPDPARETQYF
TRBV4-1	TRBJ1-1	-	-	TGCGCCGGCAGCCAAGTGCTTGTAGGGAGCACTGAAGCTTTCTTT	CAGSQVLVGSTEAFF
TRBV7-2	TRBJ2-6	-	-	TGTGCCAGCAGCTTCCTAACGGGACAGAAGACTAGCTCTGGGGCCAACGTCCTGACTTTC	CASSFLTGQKTSSGANVLTF
TRBV3-1	TRBJ2-3	-	-	TGTGCCAGCAGCCAAGATGACATTACAGATACGCAGTATTTT	CASSQDDITDTQYF
TRBV4-1	TRBJ2-3	many	-	TGCGCCAGCAGCCAAGGGGGGGATACGCAGTATTTT	CASSQGGDTQYF
TRBV28	TRBJ1-1	many	-	TGTGCCAGCAGTTTCCGGACCCCTGGGGGGAAAATGAACACTGAAGCTTTCTTT	CASSFRTPGGKMNTEAFF
TRBV7-2	TRBJ1-5	-	-	TGTGCCAGCAGCCCCGGGCTGGGATTTAGCAATCAGCCCCAGCATTTT	CASSPGLGFSNQPQHF
TRBV7-8	TRBJ2-7	once	TRBD1	TGTGCCAGCGGCCTCGGACAGGGGATTAACGAGCAGTACTTC	CASGLGQGINEQYF